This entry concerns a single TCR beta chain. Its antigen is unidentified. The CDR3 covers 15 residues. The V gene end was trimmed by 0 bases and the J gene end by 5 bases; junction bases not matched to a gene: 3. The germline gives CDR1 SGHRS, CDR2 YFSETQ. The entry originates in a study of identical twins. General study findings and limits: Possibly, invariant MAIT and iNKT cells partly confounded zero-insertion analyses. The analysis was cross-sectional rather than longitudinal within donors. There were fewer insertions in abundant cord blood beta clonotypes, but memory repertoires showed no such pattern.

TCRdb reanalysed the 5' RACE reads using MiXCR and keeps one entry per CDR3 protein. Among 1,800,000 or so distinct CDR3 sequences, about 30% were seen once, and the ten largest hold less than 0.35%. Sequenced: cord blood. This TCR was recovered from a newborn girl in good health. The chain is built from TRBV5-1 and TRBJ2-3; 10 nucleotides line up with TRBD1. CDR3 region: CASSLEGQGIDTQYF. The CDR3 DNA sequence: TGCGCCAGCAGCTTGGAGGGACAGGGGATAGATACGCAGTATTTT.